Shown below are 14 T cell receptor beta chains from a single sample sequenced in a study of blood T cell repertoires in COVID-19. TCRdb keeps only in-frame clones here, not all; method: immunoSEQ multiplex PCR. Among 230,000 or so clones listed, around 88% were seen once. Material for sequencing was peripheral blood. The receptors were sampled from a man in his forties with active or convalescent COVID-19.

V is TRBV6-5 and J is TRBJ1-5, with a weak D call TRBD1 (6 bases). The germline V and J ends were trimmed by 6 bases and 3 bases, with 12 bases remaining between them. Germline assignment: CDR1 MNHEY and CDR2 SVGAGI. The CDR3 contains 14 residues. The chain's CDR3 is CASSVTGDNQPQHF. CDR3 nucleotide sequence: TGTGCCAGCAGCGTGACAGGCGACAATCAGCCCCAGCATTTT.

CDR3 bases: TGTGCCAGTAGTAGGAATATAGCGGAAAGCTCCTACAATGAGCAGTTCTTC. Translation: CASSRNIAESSYNEQFF. The chain is built from TRBV19 and TRBJ2-1; maybe TRBD2 (6 bases). This CDR3 has 17 residues. Trimming pared 4 bases from V and 0 bases from J, leaving 16 bases between. In germline, CDR1 is LNHDA, CDR2 SQIVND (reference sequence).

The genes are TRBV5-4 and TRBJ2-2, with 8 bases fitting TRBD1. The CDR3 is made up of 15 amino acids. The J segment lost 3 bases and the V segment lost 5 bases, leaving 6 bases of the junction unmatched. From germline, CDR1 is SGHNT and CDR2 YYREEE (reference sequence). The CDR3 loop is CASRSGQGYTGELFF. The CDR3 DNA follows: TGTGCCAGCAGATCCGGACAGGGATACACCGGGGAGCTGTTTTTT.

The chain has TRBV7-8 and TRBJ1-2, with TRBD1 as a possible D gene (6 bases). Germline lookup yields CDR1 SGHVS and CDR2 FQNEAQ. V dropped 1 base and J dropped 4 bases, with 19 bases sitting between them. The CDR3 totals 17 residues. CDR3 residues: CASSLGMQGQGIYGYTF. The CDR3 nucleotides are TGTGCCAGCAGCTTAGGTATGCAGGGGCAAGGAATCTATGGCTACACCTTC.

The rearrangement links TRBV2 to TRBJ1-1; D gene ambiguous. There are 13 residues in the CDR3. The V gene lost 10 bases and the J gene lost 3 bases, with 15 bases spanning the gap. Per germline, CDR1 SNHLY and CDR2 FYNNEI. CDR3 nucleotide sequence: TGTGCCATACAACGGCAGAGGGACACTGAAGCTTTCTTT. Protein sequence: CAIQRQRDTEAFF. The full variable domain, rest sourced from reference TRBV2 and TRBJ1-1, is EPEVTQTPSHQVTQMGQEVILRCVPISNHLYFYWYRQILGQKVEFLVSFYNNEISEKSEIFDDQFSVERPDGSNFTLKIRSTKLEDSAMYFCAIQRQRDTEAFFGQGTRLTVV.

The rearrangement joins TRBV9 to TRBJ1-3, with D possibly TRBD1 on 5 matching bases. V lost 2 bases and J 0 bases, leaving 9 bases between the germline ends. CDR1 and CDR2 from the germline V gene are SGDLS and YYNGEE. The CDR3 consists of 15 residues. The CDR3 here is CASSVGLASGNTIYF. CDR3 DNA: TGTGCCAGCAGCGTGGGACTGGCCTCTGGAAACACCATATATTTT.

In DNA, the CDR3 is TGCAGCGTTGAAGATCCAAGCAACTATGGCTACACCTTC. It translates to CSVEDPSNYGYTF. The rearrangement joins TRBV29-1 to TRBJ1-2; D gene unclear. Germline V gives CDR1 SQVTM, CDR2 ANQGSEA. The CDR3 contains 13 residues. Trimming pared 0 bases from V and 2 bases from J, leaving 7 bases between.

The chain's CDR3 is CASSLWAPGELFF. The CDR3 nucleotides read TGTGCCAGCAGCTTGTGGGCTCCCGGGGAGCTGTTTTTT. The V call is TRBV5-6, the J call TRBJ2-2; D is uncertain. Germline-derived CDR1 and CDR2 are SGHDT and YYEEEE. V was shortened by 1 base and J by 6 bases, with 7 bases between the two germline ends. The CDR3 totals 13 residues.

V usage is TRBV30 and J usage is TRBJ2-5, with D maybe TRBD1 (6 bases). Germline V gene sequence: CDR1 GTSNPN, CDR2 SVGIG (reference sequence). V lost 5 bases, J lost 0 bases, and 10 bases lay in between. CDR3 length: 13 amino acids. CDR3 nucleotides: TGTGCCTGGGAGAGGGACAACCAAGAGACCCAGTACTTC. This translates into CAWERDNQETQYF.

The gene calls are TRBV10-1 and TRBJ2-3; no clear D gene. Trimming removed 2 bases from V and 2 bases from J, with 11 bases in between. The CDR3 runs to 15 residues. Germline V gives CDR1 WNHNN, CDR2 SYGVQD (reference sequence). The CDR3 DNA reads as TGCGCCAGCAGTGAGGGCACGCTGAACACAGATACGCAGTATTTT. Protein sequence: CASSEGTLNTDTQYF.

This clone has just a few counts. The chain has TRBV6-5 and TRBJ1-3, with unresolved D. V lost 8 bases to trimming and J lost 4 bases, with 12 bases between them. The CDR3 is 13 amino acids. CDR1 MNHEY and CDR2 SVGAGI come from the germline V gene. The CDR3 here is CASETAGGNTIYF. CDR3 bases: TGTGCCAGCGAAACGGCGGGCGGAAACACCATATATTTT.

This chain links TRBV6-6 with TRBJ2-3, with 10 bases matching TRBD2. The CDR3 totals 15 residues. CDR1 MNHNY and CDR2 SVGAGI come from the germline V gene (reference sequence). Trimming took 4 bases from V and 3 from J; bases not matched to a gene: 4. The CDR3 DNA is TGTGCCAGCAGTTCTAGCGGGAGACAAACAGATACGCAGTATTTT. It encodes CASSSSGRQTDTQYF.

The CDR3 DNA reads as TGCGCCAGCAGCCAACAGGGGGCCTTCCGGGAGCTGTTTTTT. Protein: CASSQQGAFRELFF. V and J are TRBV4-3 and TRBJ2-2; 8 positions match TRBD1. Germline assignment: CDR1 LGHNA and CDR2 YSLEER. The CDR3 is made up of 14 amino acids. V lost 2 bases to trimming and J lost 9 bases; unmatched junction nucleotides: 5.

V and J are TRBV30 and TRBJ1-6; possibly TRBD1 for D (5 bases). The V end was cut by 8 bases, the J end by 7 bases, with 12 bases between. Germline CDR1 and CDR2: GTSNPN and SVGIG (reference sequence). The length of the CDR3 is 12 residues. Here the CDR3 reads CAAGRYNSPLHF. CDR3 sequence (DNA): TGTGCCGCGGGACGGTACAATTCACCCCTCCACTTT.